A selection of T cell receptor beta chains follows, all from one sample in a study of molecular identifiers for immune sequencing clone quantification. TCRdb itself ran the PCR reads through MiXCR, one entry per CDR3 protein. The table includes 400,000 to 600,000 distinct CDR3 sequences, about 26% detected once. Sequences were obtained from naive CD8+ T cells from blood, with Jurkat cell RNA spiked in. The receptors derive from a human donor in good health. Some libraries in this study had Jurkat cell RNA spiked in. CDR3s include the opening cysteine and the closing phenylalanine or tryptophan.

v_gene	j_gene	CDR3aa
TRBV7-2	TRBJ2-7	CASTTGTGGFYEQYF
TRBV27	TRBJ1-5	CASSSGQGAWEPQHF
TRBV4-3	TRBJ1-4	CASSQDRTLTNEKLFF
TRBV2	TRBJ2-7	CASSGQGARSTEQYF
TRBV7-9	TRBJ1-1	CASSFFEGLSTEAFF
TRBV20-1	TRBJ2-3	CSYKGGPTDTQYF
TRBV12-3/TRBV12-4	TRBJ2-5	CASSSTPGRGGETQYF
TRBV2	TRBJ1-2	CASSEGAGGYYGYTF
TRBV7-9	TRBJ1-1	CASRVSGDTEAFF
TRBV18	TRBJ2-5	CASLPGTPKYQETQYF
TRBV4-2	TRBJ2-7	CASSQGGQGTYEQDF
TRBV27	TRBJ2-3	CASRPYRSSTDTQYF
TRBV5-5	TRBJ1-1	CASSPMSQAIHTEAFF
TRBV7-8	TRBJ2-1	CASSSPAGGYYNEQFF
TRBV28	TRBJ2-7	CASSPMTGGVGVGEQYF
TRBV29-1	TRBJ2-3	CSVAPSSGRAGRTDTQYF
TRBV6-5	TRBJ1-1	CASSRDRGRGYTEAFF
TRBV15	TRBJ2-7	CATSRQPPGQGLYEQYF
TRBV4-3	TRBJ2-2	CASSQDWGFDTGELFF
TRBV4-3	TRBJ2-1	CASSLVGTSDEQFF
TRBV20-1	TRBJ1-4	CSASRDLNEKLFF
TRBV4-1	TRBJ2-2	CASTYQTGTMNTGELFF
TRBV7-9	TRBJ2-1	CASVGHYNEQFF
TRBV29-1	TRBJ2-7	CSVVQGDNLREQYF
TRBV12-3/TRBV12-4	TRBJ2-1	CASSLMSSYNEQFF
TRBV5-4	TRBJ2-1	CASSLVFGQYVDEQLF
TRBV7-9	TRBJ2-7	CASSSNSGQGTSYEQYF
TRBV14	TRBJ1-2	CASSQDLGPNYGYTF
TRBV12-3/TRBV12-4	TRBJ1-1	CASSLGHLTEAFF
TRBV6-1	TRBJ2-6	CASSEGPQHLAGANVLTF
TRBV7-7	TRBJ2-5	CASSITTRGKESQYF
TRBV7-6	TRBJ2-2	CASSPGHTNTGELFF
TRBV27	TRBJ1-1	CASSSRQHEAFF
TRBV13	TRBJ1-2	CASSLGMTENGYTF
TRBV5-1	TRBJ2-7	CASSLGAESASYEQYF
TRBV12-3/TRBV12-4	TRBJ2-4	CASSTSGGAAKNIQYF
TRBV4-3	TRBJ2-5	CASSQDRGEQETQYF
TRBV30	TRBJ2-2	CAWSEFVTGELFF
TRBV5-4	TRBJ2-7	CASSSSGQGWNEQYF
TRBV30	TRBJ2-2	CAWRGRINTGELFF
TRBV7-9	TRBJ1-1	CASSSVVGEAFF
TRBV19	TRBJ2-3	CASSNQGHTQYF
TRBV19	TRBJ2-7	CASSIASGGHGGPYEQYF
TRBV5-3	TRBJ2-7	CASREWRGSSYEQYF
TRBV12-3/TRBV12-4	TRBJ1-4	CASSLRLGQGVEKLFF
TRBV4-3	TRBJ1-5	CASSQEDNRNQPQHF
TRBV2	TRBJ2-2	CASSARTDSRGGELFF
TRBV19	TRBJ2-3	CASSIGTSVGSTDTQYF
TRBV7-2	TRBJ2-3	CASSLVTISTDTQYF
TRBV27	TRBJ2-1	CASSPGLAVRDEQFF
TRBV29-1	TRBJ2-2	CSVLGDTGELFF
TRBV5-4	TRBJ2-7	CASSLSWGNGYEQYF
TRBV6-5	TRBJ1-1	CATHLGTEAFF
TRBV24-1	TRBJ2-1	CATSDRQPYNEQFF